Given below is one TCR beta chain in context. Its cognate antigen has yet to be identified. No much larger clone exists at a distance of one base, and base qualities are not known. This sample was included in a study of T cells in Graves' hyperthyroidism and ophthalmopathy (dated by TCRdb to between 2017 and 2020). About the investigation overall: Peripheral blood samples were taken at initial diagnosis, before any treatment was given. TCR V-J signatures able to tell the groups apart were searched for in a discovery cohort of approximately 95 patients, of whom 43 had Graves' ophthalmopathy and 57 had stable Graves' hyperthyroidism. An independent validation cohort of fewer than 20 hyperthyroidism patients and roughly 16 patients who later progressed to ophthalmopathy tested prospective prediction of ophthalmopathy. The roughly 94 discovery patients were randomly divided into training and test sets at a 7:3 ratio. Thyroid tissue and blood T-cell repertoires from about 6 Graves' hyperthyroidism patients were also compared in the study. After sampling, hyperthyroidism patients received methimazole starting at 30 mg daily, and ophthalmopathy patients received high-dose intravenous methylprednisolone. TCR Vbeta CDR3 sequencing of around 130 peripheral blood samples (over 40 ophthalmopathy, 75 or so hyperthyroidism and approximately 17 progressor patients) is reported in the paper.

TCR beta CDR3 regions were amplified from RNA transcripts. A first-round RT-PCR of the TCR CDR3 used the HTBI primer set with the Qiagen OneStep RT-PCR kit. Libraries were constructed in a second round of multiplex PCR, after which size selection and purification were performed. Paired-end sequencing of the libraries was performed with 100 bp reads on an Illumina HiSeq2000. The authors processed their data as follows. SOAPnuke was used to process the raw data, throwing out any read that contained adapters or uncalled bases, had a mean Phred below 15, or lacked an exact constant-primer or identifier match. COPE v1.2.5 was used to merge high-quality paired reads, and clonotypes were defined as unique nucleotide sequences. Clonotypes were aligned to IMGT TRBV, TRBD and TRBJ reference segments using MiTCR v1.1. The analysis included only V-J combinations with a frequency above 0.0001, which together covered approximately 99% of the repertoires. A TCS score was defined as the ratio of F50 (clonal expansion) to E x V (chaos), with BLOSUM62-based TCRdist applied between CDR3 peptides within each V-J. Welch's t-statistics and random forest reduced around 550 V-J features to 10 to 15, which were used in a naive Bayes classifier (R e1071). Starting from the raw public reads, TCRdb applied fastp trimming at Q25, assembled clones with MiXCR and retained in-frame beta chains. Entries that share a CDR3 protein sequence are merged under the most common genes and DNA. TCRdb, rather than the study authors, made the V and J calls. Recorded for this sample are fewer than 450,000 distinct CDR3 sequences; about 15% of them occurred a single time. The ten largest account for roughly 35% of the sample.

The CDR3 has 16 amino acids, counting the end cysteine and phenylalanine. Just CDR3 DNA is preserved here, 48 bases in frame from base 1. The germline V gene sets CDR1 to MNHNS and CDR2 to SASEGT. Here V drops 6 bases and J drops 5 bases, and the junction holds 12 bases not matched to any gene. What the work shows at the level of the full study, not this receptor alone: In validation, the model predicted progression to ophthalmopathy with around 71% sensitivity and around 72% specificity, a median of about six months before onset. A 13 V-J signature model separated ophthalmopathy from stable hyperthyroidism, with approximately 87% sensitivity and roughly 81% specificity in cross-validation and 80%/75% in testing. Most expanded thyroid clonotypes (frequency above 0.001) were also detected in blood, a finding suggesting that blood repertoires may reflect thyroid immune responses. No statistical method was used to fix the sample size in advance, and group allocation was not hidden from the investigators.

Hyperthyroidism patients were aged 18 to 65 years and newly diagnosed, with disease duration of less than 2 months. Any patient with an uncontrolled infection, another autoimmune disease, pregnancy or lactation was excluded. Diagnoses were established on the basis of clinical symptoms, serum thyroxine and TRAb, thyroid ultrasound, and orbital computed tomography. Blood from progressor patients was drawn when they were first diagnosed with hyperthyroidism, before any ophthalmopathy symptoms appeared. PBMCs were separated from approximately 10 ml of fresh peripheral blood using Ficoll-Paque density gradient centrifugation. Progressor patients were defined as those initially diagnosed with Graves' hyperthyroidism in whom ophthalmopathy developed during follow-up. Trizol reagent was used to extract total RNA, and RNA quality was then checked on an Agilent 2100 Bioanalyzer.

The chain is assembled from TRBV6-1 and TRBJ2-3; 9 bases in the junction line up with TRBD2. This clonotype originated in a woman aged 25 to 45 with Graves' hyperthyroidism that later progressed to Graves' ophthalmopathy. The specimen was blood. The CDR3 here reads CASSRKYSGGRDTQYF. In nucleotide form, the sequence is TGTGCCAGCAGCCGAAAATATAGCGGGGGCCGAGATACGCAGTATTTT.